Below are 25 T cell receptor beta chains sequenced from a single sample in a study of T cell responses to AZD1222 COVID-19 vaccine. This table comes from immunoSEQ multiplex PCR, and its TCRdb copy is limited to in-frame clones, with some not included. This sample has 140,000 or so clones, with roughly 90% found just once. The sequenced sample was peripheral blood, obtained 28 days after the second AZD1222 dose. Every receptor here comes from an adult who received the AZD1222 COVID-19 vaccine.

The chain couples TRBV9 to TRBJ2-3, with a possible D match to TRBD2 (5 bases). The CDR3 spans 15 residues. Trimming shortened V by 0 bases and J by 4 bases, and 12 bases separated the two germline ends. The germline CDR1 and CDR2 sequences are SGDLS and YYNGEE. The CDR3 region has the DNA TGTGCCAGCAGCGTAGGGCCGGAGGCCGCAGATACGCAGTATTTT. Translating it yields CASSVGPEAADTQYF.

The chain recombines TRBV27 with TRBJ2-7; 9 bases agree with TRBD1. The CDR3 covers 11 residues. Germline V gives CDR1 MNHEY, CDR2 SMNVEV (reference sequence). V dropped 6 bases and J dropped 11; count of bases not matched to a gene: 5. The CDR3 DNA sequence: TGTGCCAGCAGGGATACAGGGGGCGAGTACTTC. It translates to CASRDTGGEYF.

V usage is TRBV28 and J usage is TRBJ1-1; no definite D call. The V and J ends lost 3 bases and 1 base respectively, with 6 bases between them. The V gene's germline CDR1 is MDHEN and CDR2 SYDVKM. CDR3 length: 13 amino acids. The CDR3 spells CASSLSGNTEAFF. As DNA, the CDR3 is TGTGCCAGCAGTTTGTCCGGGAACACTGAAGCTTTCTTT.

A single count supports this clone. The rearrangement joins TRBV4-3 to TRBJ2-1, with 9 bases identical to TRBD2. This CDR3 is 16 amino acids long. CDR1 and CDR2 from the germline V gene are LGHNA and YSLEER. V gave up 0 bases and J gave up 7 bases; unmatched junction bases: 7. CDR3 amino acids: CASSQDWFLAGNEQFF. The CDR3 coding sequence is TGCGCCAGCAGCCAAGATTGGTTCCTAGCGGGGAATGAGCAGTTCTTC.

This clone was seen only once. The CDR3 protein is CASSYSIVARAGYTF. The CDR3 region has the DNA TGTGCCAGCAGTTACTCGATTGTGGCCCGGGCCGGCTACACCTTC. This chain joins TRBV6-2 or TRBV6-3 and TRBJ1-2, with D unclear. V lost 0 bases to trimming and J lost 8 bases, with 16 bases between them. Germline V lookup: CDR1 MNHEY, CDR2 SVGEGT. The CDR3 length is 15 residues.

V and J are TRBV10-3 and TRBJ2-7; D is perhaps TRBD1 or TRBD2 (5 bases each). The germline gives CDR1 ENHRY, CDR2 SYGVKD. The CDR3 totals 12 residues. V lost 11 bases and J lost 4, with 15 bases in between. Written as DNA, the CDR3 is TGTGCCGTTGGGACGATTCTTTACGAGCAGTACTTC. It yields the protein CAVGTILYEQYF.

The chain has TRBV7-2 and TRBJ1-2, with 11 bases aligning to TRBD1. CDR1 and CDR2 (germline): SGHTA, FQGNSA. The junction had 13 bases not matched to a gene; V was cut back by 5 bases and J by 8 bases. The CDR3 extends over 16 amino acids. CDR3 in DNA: TGTGCCAGCAGCCCAAAAAGGACAGGGGGCGCTTCGGGCTACACCTTC. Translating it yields CASSPKRTGGASGYTF.

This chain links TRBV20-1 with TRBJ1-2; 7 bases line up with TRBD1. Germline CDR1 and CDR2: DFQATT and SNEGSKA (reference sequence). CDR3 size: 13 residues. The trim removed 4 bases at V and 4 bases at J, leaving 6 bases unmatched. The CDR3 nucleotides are TGCAGTGCTAATGACAGGGTGGCCTATGGCTACACCTTC. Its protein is CSANDRVAYGYTF.

The CDR3 nucleotides are TGTGCCAGCAGTTTACAGGACTACGAGCAGTACTTC. The encoded protein is CASSLQDYEQYF. J is TRBJ2-7 and V is TRBV7-9; D may be TRBD1 (5 bases). Germline CDR1 and CDR2: SEHNR and FQNEAQ (reference sequence). There are 12 residues in the CDR3. The ends were cut back, 6 bases at V and 3 bases at J, with 9 bases in the middle.

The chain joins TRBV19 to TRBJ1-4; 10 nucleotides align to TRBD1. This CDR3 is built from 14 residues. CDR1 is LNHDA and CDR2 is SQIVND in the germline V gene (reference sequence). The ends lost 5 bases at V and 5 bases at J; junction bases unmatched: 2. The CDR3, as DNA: TGTGCCAGTAGTGGGACAGGGGTGAATGAAAAACTGTTTTTT. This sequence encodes CASSGTGVNEKLFF.

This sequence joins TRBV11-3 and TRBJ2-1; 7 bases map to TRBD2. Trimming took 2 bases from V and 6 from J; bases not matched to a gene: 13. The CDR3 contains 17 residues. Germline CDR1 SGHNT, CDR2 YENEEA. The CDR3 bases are TGTGCCAGCAGCTTACGGGCGGGAGAGGTGTTTGGCAATGAGCAGTTCTTC. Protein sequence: CASSLRAGEVFGNEQFF.

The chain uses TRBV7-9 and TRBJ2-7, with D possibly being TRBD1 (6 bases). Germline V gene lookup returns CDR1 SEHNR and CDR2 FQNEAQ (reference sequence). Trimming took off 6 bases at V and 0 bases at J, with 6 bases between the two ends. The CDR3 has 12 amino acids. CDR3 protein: CASRQGSYEQYF. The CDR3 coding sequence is TGTGCCAGCAGACAGGGCTCCTACGAGCAGTACTTC.

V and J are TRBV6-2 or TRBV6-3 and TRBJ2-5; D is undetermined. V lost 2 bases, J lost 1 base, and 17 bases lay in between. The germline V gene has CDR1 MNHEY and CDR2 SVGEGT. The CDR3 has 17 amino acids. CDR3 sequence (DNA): TGTGCCAGCAGTTACAATGGTTTCGGCAGGCCCCAAGAGACCCAGTACTTC. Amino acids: CASSYNGFGRPQETQYF.

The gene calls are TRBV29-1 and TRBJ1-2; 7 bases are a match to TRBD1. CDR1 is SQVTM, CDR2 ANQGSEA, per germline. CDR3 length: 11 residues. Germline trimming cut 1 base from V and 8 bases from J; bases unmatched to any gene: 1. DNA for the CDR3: TGCAGCGTTGAAGCAGGGGGAGGCTACACCTTC. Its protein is CSVEAGGGYTF.

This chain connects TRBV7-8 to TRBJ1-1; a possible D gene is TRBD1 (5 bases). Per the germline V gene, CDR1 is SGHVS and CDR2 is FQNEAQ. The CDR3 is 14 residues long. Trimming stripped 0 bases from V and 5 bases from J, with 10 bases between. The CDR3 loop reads CASSLAGERTEAFF. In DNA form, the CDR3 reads TGTGCCAGCAGCTTAGCGGGGGAAAGGACTGAAGCTTTCTTT.

The CDR3 reads CASSWGTSGSRTGELFF. For the CDR3, the DNA is TGTGCCAGCAGCTGGGGGACTAGCGGATCCCGCACCGGGGAGCTGTTTTTT. The chain links TRBV5-4 to TRBJ2-2; 11 bases match TRBD2. CDR1 is SGHNT and CDR2 is YYREEE in the germline V gene (reference sequence). This CDR3 comprises 17 residues. V lost 3 bases to trimming and J lost 4 bases; unmatched junction nucleotides: 8.

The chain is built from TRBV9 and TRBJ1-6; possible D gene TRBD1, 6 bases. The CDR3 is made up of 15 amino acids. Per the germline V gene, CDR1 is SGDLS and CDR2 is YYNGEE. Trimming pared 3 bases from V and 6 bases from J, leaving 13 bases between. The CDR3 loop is CASSAGVVGNSPLHF. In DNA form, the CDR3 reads TGTGCCAGCAGCGCAGGGGTAGTTGGTAATTCACCCCTCCACTTT.

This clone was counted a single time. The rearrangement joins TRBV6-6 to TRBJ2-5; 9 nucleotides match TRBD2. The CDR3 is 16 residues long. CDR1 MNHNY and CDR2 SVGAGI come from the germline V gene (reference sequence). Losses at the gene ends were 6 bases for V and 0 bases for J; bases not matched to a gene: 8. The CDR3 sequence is CASRTLAGVYQETQYF. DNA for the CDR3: TGTGCCAGCAGAACCTTAGCGGGGGTGTACCAAGAGACCCAGTACTTC.

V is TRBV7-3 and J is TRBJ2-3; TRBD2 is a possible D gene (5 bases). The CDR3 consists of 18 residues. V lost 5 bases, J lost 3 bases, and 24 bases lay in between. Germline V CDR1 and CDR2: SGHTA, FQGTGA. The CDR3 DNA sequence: TGTGCCAGCAGCCCGGGCGGGCAATCAGCAATGGGGACAGATACGCAGTATTTT. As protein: CASSPGGQSAMGTDTQYF.

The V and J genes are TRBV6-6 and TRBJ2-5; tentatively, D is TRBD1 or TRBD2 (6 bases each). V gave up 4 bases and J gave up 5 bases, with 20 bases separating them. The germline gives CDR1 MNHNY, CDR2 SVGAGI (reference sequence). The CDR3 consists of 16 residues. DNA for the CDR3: TGTGCCAGCAGTTTAGGGGGTTCGGGGGCCGGGGAGACCCAGTACTTC. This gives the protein CASSLGGSGAGETQYF.

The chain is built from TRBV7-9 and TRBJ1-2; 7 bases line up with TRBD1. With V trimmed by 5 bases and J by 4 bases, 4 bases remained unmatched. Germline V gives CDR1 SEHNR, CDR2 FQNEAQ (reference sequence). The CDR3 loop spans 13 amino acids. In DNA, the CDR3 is TGTGCCAGCAGCCAACAGGGGACCTATGGCTACACCTTC. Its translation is CASSQQGTYGYTF.

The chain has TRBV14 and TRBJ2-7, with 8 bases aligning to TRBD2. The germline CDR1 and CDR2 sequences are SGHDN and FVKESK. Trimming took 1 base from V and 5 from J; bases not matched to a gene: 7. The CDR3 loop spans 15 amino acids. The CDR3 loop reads CASSQARGGFDEQYF. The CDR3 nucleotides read TGTGCCAGCAGCCAAGCCCGGGGGGGGTTCGACGAGCAGTACTTC.

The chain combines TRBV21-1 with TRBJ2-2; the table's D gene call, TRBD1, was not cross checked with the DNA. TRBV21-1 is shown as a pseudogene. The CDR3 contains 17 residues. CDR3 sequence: CASSKQEDGTNTGELFF. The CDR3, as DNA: TGTGCCAGCAGCAAACAGGAAGACGGTACAAACACCGGGGAGCTGTTTTTT.

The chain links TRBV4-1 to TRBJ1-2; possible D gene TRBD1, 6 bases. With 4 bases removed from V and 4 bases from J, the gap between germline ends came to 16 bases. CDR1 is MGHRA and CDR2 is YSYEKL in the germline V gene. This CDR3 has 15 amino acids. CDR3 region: CASSRRTGILYGYTF. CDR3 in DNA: TGCGCCAGCAGCCGACGCACAGGGATTCTCTATGGCTACACCTTC.

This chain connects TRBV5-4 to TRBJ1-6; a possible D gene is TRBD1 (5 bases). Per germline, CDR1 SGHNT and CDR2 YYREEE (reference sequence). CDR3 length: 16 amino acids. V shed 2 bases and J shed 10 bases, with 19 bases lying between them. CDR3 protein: CASSLSTARGGSPLHF. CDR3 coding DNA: TGTGCCAGCAGCTTATCGACAGCCAGAGGTGGGTCACCCCTCCACTTT.